Shown below are 16 T cell receptor beta chains from a single sample sequenced in a study of shared clonotypes between healthy human individuals. The method was immunoSEQ multiplex PCR; TCRdb's version includes in-frame clones alone and lacks a portion of them. Of around 1.6 million clones listed, nearly 99% are singletons. Sequencing was carried out using naive CD4+ T cells sorted from blood. Indicated subset: CD45RA+ positively selected. The receptor set was obtained from a man aged 25 to 45 in good health.

The rearrangement uses TRBV5-1 and TRBJ2-6; the D gene could be TRBD1 or TRBD2 (5 bases each). This CDR3 is 18 amino acids long. The germline V gene encodes CDR1 SGHRS and CDR2 YFSETQ. V lost 4 bases and J 0 bases, leaving 17 bases between the germline ends. CDR3 in amino acids: CASSGGRLFGSGANVLTF. The CDR3 region has the DNA TGCGCCAGCAGCGGGGGACGCCTATTCGGCTCTGGGGCCAACGTCCTGACTTTC.

The chain recombines TRBV11-2 with TRBJ2-3, with 7 bases identical to TRBD2. Germline V gene sequence: CDR1 SGHAT, CDR2 FQNNGV. This CDR3 is 15 amino acids long. V lost 0 bases and J lost 1; bases outside the gene matches: 1. CDR3 residues: CASSLDGGGTDTQYF. The CDR3 bases are TGTGCCAGCAGCTTAGATGGGGGGGGCACAGATACGCAGTATTTT. Full variable domain (remainder filled in from reference TRBV11-2 and TRBJ2-3): EAGVAQSPRYKIIEKRQSVAFWCNPISGHATLYWYQQILGQGPKLLIQFQNNGVVDDSQLPKDRFSAERLKGVDSTLKIQPAKLEDSAVYLCASSLDGGGTDTQYFGPGTRLTVL.

The genes are TRBV5-4 and TRBJ2-7, with D tentatively TRBD2 (5 bases). V gave up 0 bases and J gave up 3 bases, with 10 bases separating them. The CDR3 is 14 amino acids. Per the germline V gene, CDR1 is SGHNT and CDR2 is YYREEE (reference sequence). CDR3 amino acids: CASSLAGKRYEQYF. In nucleotides, the CDR3 is TGTGCCAGCAGCTTGGCCGGGAAGCGCTACGAGCAGTACTTC.

This chain joins TRBV5-8 and TRBJ2-7; tentatively, D is TRBD1 (6 bases). V was cut by 4 bases and J by 0 bases, with 14 bases left in between. The CDR3 has 15 residues. Germline CDR1 and CDR2: SGHTS and YDEGEE. The CDR3 reads CASSLRRTASYEQYF. The CDR3 nucleotides are TGTGCCAGCAGCCTGCGAAGGACAGCCTCCTACGAGCAGTACTTC.

The CDR3: CASCRGTSYEQYF. The CDR3 nucleotides read TGTGCCAGCTGTCGGGGTACCTCCTACGAGCAGTACTTC. J is TRBJ2-7 and V is TRBV2, with TRBD2 as a possible D gene (5 bases). Trimming took off 8 bases at V and 0 bases at J, with 11 bases between the two ends. The germline V gene has CDR1 SNHLY and CDR2 FYNNEI. The length of the CDR3 is 13 residues.

V and J are TRBV6-1 and TRBJ2-6; the D is unclear. This CDR3 region has 13 residues. Per germline, CDR1 MNHNS and CDR2 SASEGT. With 7 bases removed from V and 1 base from J, the gap between germline ends came to 5 bases. CDR3 sequence: CASILSGANVLTF. In DNA form, the CDR3 reads TGTGCCAGCATTTTATCTGGGGCCAACGTCCTGACTTTC.

This clone was observed once. The chain joins TRBV11-3 to TRBJ1-3; D is perhaps TRBD1 (5 bases). Per the germline V gene, CDR1 is SGHNT and CDR2 is YENEEA. V dropped 5 bases and J dropped 0 bases, with 8 bases sitting between them. This CDR3 has 14 residues. CDR3 sequence: CASSTGTSGNTIYF. Written as DNA, the CDR3 is TGTGCCAGCAGCACCGGGACCTCTGGAAACACCATATATTTT. The variable domain in full, completed from reference TRBV11-3 and TRBJ1-3, reads EAGVVQSPRYKIIEKKQPVAFWCNPISGHNTLYWYLQNLGQGPELLIRYENEEAVDDSQLPKDRFSAERLKGVDSTLKIQPAELGDSAVYLCASSTGTSGNTIYFGEGSWLTVV.

The chain joins TRBV5-6 to TRBJ2-6; no firm D call. V was trimmed by 4 bases and J by 0 bases, leaving 14 bases between them. CDR3 length: 17 residues. Germline V lookup: CDR1 SGHDT, CDR2 YYEEEE. DNA of the CDR3: TGTGCCAGCAGCCGGGTGGTATCTAGCTCTGGGGCCAACGTCCTGACTTTC. This encodes CASSRVVSSSGANVLTF.

V gene TRBV5-1 combines with J gene TRBJ2-3; 8 nucleotides line up with TRBD2. J was trimmed by 0 bases and V by 0 bases; bases with no gene match: 3. The CDR3 length is 16 residues. Germline CDR1 reads SGHRS; CDR2 reads YFSETQ. The CDR3 loop is CASSLVSGTSTDTQYF. For the CDR3, the DNA is TGCGCCAGCAGCTTGGTTAGCGGGACTAGCACAGATACGCAGTATTTT.

The gene calls are TRBV6-6 and TRBJ2-7; unclear D gene. Germline V gene lookup returns CDR1 MNHNY and CDR2 SVGAGI (reference sequence). The CDR3 totals 12 residues. The V end was cut by 6 bases, the J end by 2 bases, with 8 bases between. The CDR3 loop is CASSLDAYEQYF. The CDR3 DNA reads as TGTGCCAGCAGCCTGGATGCCTACGAGCAGTACTTC.

To note about this clone: The same CDR3 arises from other DNA sequences in this sample as well. CDR3 loop: CASSRSGSSYNEQFF. In DNA form, the CDR3 reads TGTGCCAGCAGCAGAAGCGGGAGCTCCTACAATGAGCAGTTCTTC. The chain uses TRBV7-8 and TRBJ2-1; 8 nucleotides match TRBD2. Per germline, CDR1 SGHVS and CDR2 FQNEAQ. V shed 5 bases, J shed 0 bases, and the junction held 3 bases outside the gene matches. The CDR3 length is 15 residues. The full variable domain, its missing parts supplied by reference TRBV7-8 and TRBJ2-1, is GAGVSQSPRYKVAKRGQDVALRCDPISGHVSLFWYQQALGQGPEFLTYFQNEAQLDKSGLPSDRFFAERPEGSVSTLKIQRTQQEDSAVYLCASSRSGSSYNEQFFGPGTRLTVL.

The chain links TRBV9 to TRBJ2-1; 9 nucleotides match TRBD2. V dropped 0 bases and J dropped 6; count of bases not matched to a gene: 4. This CDR3 contains 15 residues. Germline V lookup: CDR1 SGDLS, CDR2 YYNGEE. CDR3 in amino acids: CASSVEGLAINEQFF. The CDR3 DNA follows: TGTGCCAGCAGCGTAGAAGGACTAGCGATCAATGAGCAGTTCTTC.

This rearrangement joins TRBV19 to TRBJ2-1; no clear D. The V and J ends lost 0 bases and 9 bases respectively, with 12 bases between them. The CDR3 is 14 amino acids. Germline CDR1 reads LNHDA; CDR2 reads SQIVND (reference sequence). The CDR3 here is CASSIEFVPTEQFF. CDR3 bases: TGTGCCAGTAGTATAGAGTTTGTGCCGACTGAGCAGTTCTTC.

The chain employs TRBV5-6 and TRBJ2-7, with D possibly being TRBD1 (5 bases). V gave up 0 bases and J gave up 3 bases, with 13 bases separating them. The CDR3 runs to 15 residues. Germline CDR1 and CDR2: SGHDT and YYEEEE. CDR3 DNA: TGTGCCAGCAGCTTGGGGACAACAGCCAGCTACGAGCAGTACTTC. This encodes CASSLGTTASYEQYF.

The J gene is TRBJ1-3, the V gene TRBV5-6; D is unclear. Trimming pared 0 bases from V and 1 base from J, leaving 8 bases between. Germline loops: CDR1 SGHDT, CDR2 YYEEEE. The CDR3 spans 15 residues. As DNA, the CDR3 is TGTGCCAGCAGCTTGGCCCCCGGGTCTGGAAACACCATATATTTT. Translation: CASSLAPGSGNTIYF.

V is TRBV27 and J is TRBJ1-1; 7 bases align to TRBD1. The CDR3 extends over 18 amino acids. The J segment lost 3 bases and the V segment lost 7 bases, leaving 20 bases of the junction unmatched. Germline values: CDR1 MNHEY, CDR2 SMNVEV (reference sequence). CDR3 nucleotide sequence: TGTGCCAGCAAAGCCCGGGGAGTTCTGGACAGGAGCGACACTGAAGCTTTCTTT. Encoded protein: CASKARGVLDRSDTEAFF.